This T cell receptor beta chain was found in a study of blood T cell repertoires in COVID-19. Profiled with immunoSEQ multiplex PCR; TCRdb holds only in-frame clones, not every one. The data show 280,000 or so clones, 80% to 90% seen once. This receptor was obtained from a man in his thirties or forties who had recovered from COVID-19. What was sequenced was PBMCs or T cells enriched from blood (not recorded which).

This CDR3 is CASSQEARVVHEQFF. The CDR3 DNA is TGTGCCAGCAGCCAAGAGGCTAGAGTTGTTCATGAGCAGTTCTTC. The V and J genes are TRBV4-2 and TRBJ2-1; D gene uncertain. Germline V gene data show CDR1 as LGHNA and CDR2 as YNFKEQ. V gave up 0 bases and J gave up 8 bases, with 14 bases separating them. The CDR3 is 15 amino acids.